These T cell receptor beta chains were read from a single sample in a study of identical twins. Via MiXCR, TCRdb re-called the 5' RACE reads, giving one row per CDR3 protein. The data hold nearly 650,000 distinct CDR3 sequences, with around 7.4% observed a single time. These data were likewise used in another study, on yellow fever vaccine responses in identical twins.

Sequenced input: PBMCs. These receptor sequences come from a woman under 30 in good health. CDR3s include the opening cysteine and the closing phenylalanine or tryptophan. D genes are given only for firm matches. A row's size may be missing; if present it is once, few, many or a size class.

d_gene: TRBD1; abundance: many; j_gene: TRBJ2-2; v_gene: TRBV28; CDR3nt: TGTGCCAGCAGTTCCCTGACAGGGACGAACACCGGGGAGCTGTTTTTT; CDR3aa: CASSSLTGTNTGELFF
d_gene: -; abundance: many; j_gene: TRBJ2-3; v_gene: TRBV7-8; CDR3nt: TGTGCCAGCAGCTTAGACTCTACATACACAGATACGCAGTATTTT; CDR3aa: CASSLDSTYTDTQYF
d_gene: TRBD1; abundance: -; j_gene: TRBJ2-2; v_gene: TRBV5-1; CDR3nt: TGCGCCAGCAGCTTGGTCTCAGGGGGTTCGACCGGGGAGCTGTTTTTT; CDR3aa: CASSLVSGGSTGELFF
d_gene: TRBD1; abundance: many; j_gene: TRBJ2-1; v_gene: TRBV7-6; CDR3nt: TGTGCCAGCAGCCTCGGACAGGGGGTTAGCTCCTACAATGAGCAGTTCTTC; CDR3aa: CASSLGQGVSSYNEQFF
d_gene: TRBD2; abundance: -; j_gene: TRBJ2-7; v_gene: TRBV4-1; CDR3nt: TGCGCCAGCAGCCAGGGACTAGCGGCCTACGAGCAGAACTTC; CDR3aa: CASSQGLAAYEQNF
d_gene: -; abundance: many; j_gene: TRBJ2-1; v_gene: TRBV4-2; CDR3nt: TGTGCCAGCAGCCAAGATCGGGACGCTAGCTCCTACAATGAGCAGTTCTTC; CDR3aa: CASSQDRDASSYNEQFF
d_gene: -; abundance: few; j_gene: TRBJ1-4; v_gene: TRBV9; CDR3nt: TGTGCCAGCAGCCCCCGCGCAACTAATGAAAAACTGTTTTTT; CDR3aa: CASSPRATNEKLFF
d_gene: -; abundance: few; j_gene: TRBJ1-1; v_gene: TRBV4-2; CDR3nt: TGTGCCAGCAGCCAAGATCCCCAGGGATCGGTGAACACTGAAGCTTTCTTT; CDR3aa: CASSQDPQGSVNTEAFF
d_gene: -; abundance: -; j_gene: TRBJ2-6; v_gene: TRBV2; CDR3nt: TGTGCCAGCAGTGAATGGGCATCCGGGGCCAACGTCCTGACTTTC; CDR3aa: CASSEWASGANVLTF
d_gene: TRBD2; abundance: few; j_gene: TRBJ2-2; v_gene: TRBV20-1; CDR3nt: TGCAGTGCGCAAGACGGGGGGGCCACCACCGGGGAGCTGTTTTTT; CDR3aa: CSAQDGGATTGELFF
d_gene: -; abundance: few; j_gene: TRBJ2-3; v_gene: TRBV20-1; CDR3nt: TGCAGTGCTCCAAAGGGGGAGGACCGCACAGATACGCAGTATTTT; CDR3aa: CSAPKGEDRTDTQYF
d_gene: TRBD1; abundance: few; j_gene: TRBJ2-6; v_gene: TRBV15; CDR3nt: TGTGCCACCAGCAGAGATCCGGACAGGGACCTCTTTGGGGCCAACGTCCTGACTTTC; CDR3aa: CATSRDPDRDLFGANVLTF
d_gene: -; abundance: -; j_gene: TRBJ2-7; v_gene: TRBV5-1; CDR3nt: TGCGCCAGCAGCTCGTCTGGGCAGGGCCCCACCTCCTACGAGCAGTACTTC; CDR3aa: CASSSSGQGPTSYEQYF
d_gene: -; abundance: few; j_gene: TRBJ2-1; v_gene: TRBV2; CDR3nt: TGTGCCAGCCCCTTCCTTATTCGGTACGAGCAGTTCTTC; CDR3aa: CASPFLIRYEQFF
d_gene: -; abundance: many; j_gene: TRBJ1-1; v_gene: TRBV3-1; CDR3nt: TGTGCCAGCAGCGAAGAGACACCGAACACTGAAGCTTTCTTT; CDR3aa: CASSEETPNTEAFF
d_gene: -; abundance: once; j_gene: TRBJ2-7; v_gene: TRBV4-1; CDR3nt: TGCGTCAGCAGCCCAAGTGAGGGACTTTCCTACGAGCAGTACTTC; CDR3aa: CVSSPSEGLSYEQYF
d_gene: -; abundance: -; j_gene: TRBJ2-1; v_gene: TRBV5-8; CDR3nt: TGTGCCAGCAGCTTGGGCCAGGGACCCCTTTATGAGCAGTTCTTC; CDR3aa: CASSLGQGPLYEQFF
d_gene: -; abundance: many; j_gene: TRBJ2-2; v_gene: TRBV7-6; CDR3nt: TGTGCCAGCAGCCCAACCGGGGGACCCCAGTCCACCGGGGAGCTGTTTTTT; CDR3aa: CASSPTGGPQSTGELFF
d_gene: -; abundance: many; j_gene: TRBJ1-3; v_gene: TRBV7-6; CDR3nt: TGTGCCAGCAGCAGAGGACGGGCCTCTGGAAACACCATATATTTT; CDR3aa: CASSRGRASGNTIYF
d_gene: TRBD2; abundance: few; j_gene: TRBJ2-1; v_gene: TRBV5-1; CDR3nt: TGCGCCAGCAGCTTGGAGCATAGCGGGAGGGCCAATGAGCAGTTCTTC; CDR3aa: CASSLEHSGRANEQFF